The following is a TCR beta chain sequence with its context. The CDR3 sequence is 15 residues long. Germline values: CDR1 MNHEY, CDR2 SVGAGI. V gave up 8 bases and J gave up 4 bases; unmatched junction bases: 13. Repertoires were generated with immunoSEQ multiplex PCR, while TCRdb's copy carries only in-frame clones and drops some. The table has 60,000 to 85,000 clones, around 80% seen once. The entry originates in a study of blood T cell repertoires in COVID-19. The V and J genes are TRBV6-5 and TRBJ1-1, with 7 bases aligning to TRBD1. Sequencing used peripheral blood. The receptor comes from a woman in her fifties or sixties with acute or convalescent COVID-19. The CDR3 sequence: CASGTGEQWGTEAFF. The CDR3 nucleotides are TGTGCCAGCGGTACAGGGGAACAATGGGGCACTGAAGCTTTCTTT.